The 17 T cell receptor beta chains below all came from one sample that was sequenced in a study of CD8 T cells in ankylosing spondylitis. TCRdb independently ran MiXCR on the 5' RACE reads; one entry per CDR3 protein. The top ten clones hold over 12% of a sample with 150,000 or so distinct CDR3 sequences, around 8.9% of them seen once. Source material: blood, either unsorted or a sorted T cell fraction (not recorded which). Source of these receptors: a female donor with ankylosing spondylitis or in good health (not recorded which).

The chain carries TRBV4-3 and TRBJ1-1, with D perhaps matching TRBD1 (5 bases). Trimming pared 3 bases from V and 4 bases from J, leaving 18 bases between. In germline, CDR1 is LGHNA, CDR2 YSLEER. This CDR3 comprises 16 residues. For the CDR3, the DNA is TGCGCCAGCAGCCAGGCCCTTTTTGGGGGGATCACTGAAGCTTTCTTT. This sequence encodes CASSQALFGGITEAFF.

This clonotype was detected a few times. The CDR3 sequence: CSVEGGTREQYF. Here the CDR3 DNA reads TGCAGCGTTGAGGGGGGGACTCGGGAGCAGTACTTC. This chain links TRBV29-1 with TRBJ2-7; 7 nucleotides agree with TRBD2. Losses at the gene ends were 3 bases for V and 7 bases for J; bases not matched to a gene: 6. Germline CDR1 reads SQVTM; CDR2 reads ANQGSEA. This CDR3 spans 12 amino acids.

The rearrangement links TRBV12-3 or TRBV12-4 to TRBJ2-3, with TRBD1 as a possible D gene (6 bases). With 4 bases removed from V and 2 bases from J, the gap between germline ends came to 10 bases. The CDR3 consists of 14 residues. This CDR3 is CASSYRVSTDTQYF. Written as DNA, the CDR3 is TGTGCCAGCAGTTACAGGGTTTCCACAGATACGCAGTATTTT.

The V call is TRBV4-3, the J call TRBJ2-2, with 7 positions matching TRBD1. The germline gives CDR1 LGHNA, CDR2 YSLEER. The CDR3 is made up of 16 amino acids. V lost 1 base, J lost 9 bases, and 11 bases stayed unmatched. CDR3 DNA: TGCGCCAGCAGCCAAGGGAGACAGGGAAACTTCCGGGAGCTGTTTTTT. Protein product: CASSQGRQGNFRELFF.

This sequence joins TRBV3-1 and TRBJ2-7; the D is unclear. Germline loops: CDR1 LGHDT, CDR2 YNNKEL (reference sequence). Trimming took off 0 bases at V and 3 bases at J, with 12 bases between the two ends. This CDR3 has 15 residues. The DNA for the CDR3 is TGTGCCAGCAGCCAAGAGCAAGGGTTTAGCTACGAGCAGTACTTC. Amino acids: CASSQEQGFSYEQYF.

This clonotype was picked up a small number of times. V gene TRBV12-3 or TRBV12-4 combines with J gene TRBJ2-1; tentative D call: TRBD2 (6 bases). V shed 2 bases and J shed 10 bases, with 6 bases lying between them. The CDR3 consists of 11 residues. The CDR3 here is CASSLTSEQFF. In nucleotides, the CDR3 is TGTGCCAGCAGTTTAACTAGCGAGCAGTTCTTC.

This clonotype was observed a few times. The V and J genes are TRBV18 and TRBJ2-7; TRBD2 aligns across 11 bases. The CDR3 spans 21 residues. V dropped 1 base and J dropped 4; count of bases not matched to a gene: 21. CDR1 KGHSH and CDR2 LQKENI come from the germline V gene. The CDR3 sequence: CASSPRPTPGLADLEGYEQYF. In nucleotides, the CDR3 is TGTGCCAGCTCACCACGCCCCACTCCGGGACTAGCGGACCTGGAAGGTTACGAGCAGTACTTC. Looking up the rest from reference TRBV18 and TRBJ2-7 gives the full variable domain: NAGVMQNPRHLVRRRGQEARLRCSPMKGHSHVYWYRQLPEEGLKFMVYLQKENIIDESGMPKERFSAEFPKEGPSILRIQQVVRGDSAAYFCASSPRPTPGLADLEGYEQYFGPGTRLTVT.

The chain couples TRBV30 to TRBJ2-1, with 7 bases aligning to TRBD2. CDR3 length equals 14 residues. Trimming cost V 1 base and J 6 bases; bases outside gene matches: 6. Germline CDR1 is GTSNPN and CDR2 is SVGIG (reference sequence). The CDR3 DNA is TGTGCCTGGAGTGCCGGGGTAGCGGGCAATGAGCAGTTCTTC. Translated, it gives CAWSAGVAGNEQFF.

This clonotype was seen more than once but under ten times. The V gene is TRBV15, the J gene TRBJ2-3; 7 bases map to TRBD2. The CDR3 loop spans 15 amino acids. Per the germline V gene, CDR1 is LNHNV and CDR2 is YYDKDF (reference sequence). Unmatched junction bases numbered 9, after V lost 3 bases and J lost 6 bases. DNA of the CDR3: TGTGCCACCAGCAGTCTAGCGGCCCCAGGGGATACGCAGTATTTT. It yields the protein CATSSLAAPGDTQYF.

This chain connects TRBV5-4 to TRBJ2-1; 8 bases align to TRBD2. The CDR3 contains 15 residues. Germline V gene data show CDR1 as SGHNT and CDR2 as YYREEE (reference sequence). V was clipped by 4 bases and J by 8 bases; unmatched bases: 11. CDR3 residues: CASSPGRASGDEQFF. CDR3 coding DNA: TGTGCCAGCAGCCCCGGGAGGGCCTCTGGGGATGAGCAGTTCTTC.

This clonotype was observed a few times. The chain uses TRBV20-1 and TRBJ2-7; TRBD2 agrees at 9 bases. The CDR3 has 13 amino acids. With 1 base clipped from V and 7 bases from J, the junction kept 5 bases outside the gene matches. The V gene's germline CDR1 is DFQATT and CDR2 SNEGSKA (reference sequence). CDR3 nucleotides: TGCAGTGCTAGAGCTAGCGGGGCCACGGAGCAGTACTTC. It specifies CSARASGATEQYF.

This clonotype was counted between two and nine times. The rearrangement links TRBV7-9 to TRBJ1-4; 7 bases are a match to TRBD1. The J segment lost 0 bases and the V segment lost 5 bases, leaving 9 bases of the junction unmatched. Germline loops: CDR1 SEHNR, CDR2 FQNEAQ (reference sequence). The CDR3 has 17 residues. CDR3 nucleotide sequence: TGTGCCAGCAGCACCGACAGGGAAGGTTCAACTAATGAAAAACTGTTTTTT. As protein: CASSTDREGSTNEKLFF.

This clonotype has a handful of counts. The chain carries TRBV10-2 and TRBJ1-2, with 7 bases lining up with TRBD1. Germline CDR1 WSHSY, CDR2 SAAADI. J lost 12 bases, V lost 3 bases, and 7 bases had no gene match. This CDR3 contains 12 residues. CDR3 region: CASSETDRVNTF. CDR3 bases: TGCGCCAGCAGTGAAACAGACAGGGTTAACACCTTC.

In its sample, this clonotype was seen many times. The V and J genes are TRBV5-6 and TRBJ2-4; tentative D call: TRBD1 (5 bases). Trimming took 0 bases from V and 9 from J, leaving 19 bases between them. The CDR3 covers 16 residues. Germline CDR1 and CDR2: SGHDT and YYEEEE. This CDR3 is CASSLARTLGSSIQYF. The CDR3 coding sequence is TGTGCCAGCAGCTTGGCACGGACACTCGGGTCCAGCATTCAGTACTTC.

The table lists this clonotype with a few counts. The J gene is TRBJ2-1, the V gene TRBV27, with 10 bases that match TRBD2. The V segment lost 2 bases and the J segment 10 bases; nucleotides outside the gene matches: 11. CDR1 is MNHEY, CDR2 SMNVEV, per germline (reference sequence). The CDR3 is made up of 16 amino acids. Written as DNA, the CDR3 is TGTGCCAGCAGTTTAAGCGGGAGGGCGCGGGGGGTCGAGCAGTTCTTC. Protein: CASSLSGRARGVEQFF.

CDR3 loop: CASSRTTGGEQFF. In nucleotides, the CDR3 is TGTGCCAGCAGCCGGACGACAGGGGGTGAGCAGTTCTTC. The chain is built from TRBV7-6 and TRBJ2-1; 9 nucleotides match TRBD1. J lost 9 bases, V lost 5 bases, and 5 bases had no gene match. Germline V gene data show CDR1 as SGHVS and CDR2 as FNYEAQ. The CDR3 is made up of 13 amino acids.

This clonotype was seen at least ten times. The gene calls are TRBV5-1 and TRBJ1-5; tentative D call: TRBD1 (5 bases). CDR3 length: 14 residues. Trimming cost V 4 bases and J 4 bases, with 12 bases left between them. From germline, CDR1 is SGHRS and CDR2 YFSETQ. The CDR3 DNA sequence: TGCGCCAGCAGCGAGGGACTTTCTAATCAGCCCCAGCATTTT. Protein sequence: CASSEGLSNQPQHF.